The rows below give T cell receptor beta chains drawn from one sample of a study of a mutant IDH1 vaccine in newly diagnosed glioma. Using immunoSEQ multiplex PCR, the repertoire was profiled, and TCRdb retains in-frame clones only, with some absent. Of tens of thousands of clones in the sample, more than 60% were seen once. The source material was PBMCs, sampled from a glioma patient treated with radiotherapy, temozolomide or both. All receptors come from a middle-aged woman with glioma. Each CDR3 is given with its conserved first and last residue.

v_call,j_call,cdr3_aa
TRBV12-5,TRBJ1-3,CASGRPLEGIYF
TRBV19,TRBJ1-2,CASSIPGSRYTF
TRBV6-1,TRBJ2-3,CASSGPGGGGPDTQYF
TRBV5-6,TRBJ1-2,CASPDGGPVYGYTF
TRBV4-3,TRBJ2-3,CASSQEGQGGTDTQYF
TRBV4-2,TRBJ1-5,CASSQVPGNQPQHF
TRBV7-9,TRBJ1-4,CASSFTGDAEKLFF
TRBV2,TRBJ1-6,CASSERTGSTSPLHF
TRBV6-1,TRBJ1-5,CASSEWRDTGNQPQHF
TRBV5-1,TRBJ1-4,CASRRVANEKLFF
TRBV9,TRBJ2-1,CASSPPGTSNEQFF
TRBV6-5,TRBJ1-6,CASSYGGTANSPLHF
TRBV19,TRBJ1-5,CASSMGTRLGQPQHF
TRBV19,TRBJ1-6,CASTPWAGGNPSPLHF
TRBV7-9,TRBJ2-3,CASSITGTGPADTQYF
TRBV18,TRBJ2-7,CASSVTGVYEQYF
TRBV10-2,TRBJ2-5,CASSPPSIGQGVTQYF